A single TCR beta chain is shown here with its context. Its antigen is not known. The sample originates from a study of cytomegalovirus exposure and HLA in healthy donors. Across the study: Of the donors genotyped, about 390 in all, about 80% fell in the Caucasian-associated ancestry cluster. Study-level results: A missense variant in DCLRE1C was later tied to TCR beta V- and J-gene trimming.

The PCR made use of 60 Vbeta and 13 Jbeta primers. Generated by immunoSEQ multiplex PCR, the TCRdb table keeps only in-frame clones and is missing some. The data contain some 150,000 clones, roughly 80% of them singletons. Trimming stripped 4 bases from V and 3 bases from J, with 9 bases between. This CDR3 has 12 amino acids. Germline CDR1 reads SQVTM; CDR2 reads ANQGSEA. Sequencing used PBMCs. The chain joins TRBV29-1 to TRBJ2-5; D might be TRBD1 (6 bases). This TCR was recovered from a woman between 45 and 60 years old in good health and CMV-seronegative. CDR3 nucleotide sequence: TGCAGCGTTGCAGGGGCTGAAGAGACCCAGTACTTC. It specifies CSVAGAEETQYF. The full variable domain, in which reference TRBV29-1 and TRBJ2-5 provide the parts outside the CDR3, is SAVISQKPSRDICQRGTSLTIQCQVDSQVTMMFWYRQQPGQSLTLIATANQGSEATYESGFVIDKFPISRPNLTFSTLTVSNMSPEDSSIYLCSVAGAEETQYFGPGTRLLVL.